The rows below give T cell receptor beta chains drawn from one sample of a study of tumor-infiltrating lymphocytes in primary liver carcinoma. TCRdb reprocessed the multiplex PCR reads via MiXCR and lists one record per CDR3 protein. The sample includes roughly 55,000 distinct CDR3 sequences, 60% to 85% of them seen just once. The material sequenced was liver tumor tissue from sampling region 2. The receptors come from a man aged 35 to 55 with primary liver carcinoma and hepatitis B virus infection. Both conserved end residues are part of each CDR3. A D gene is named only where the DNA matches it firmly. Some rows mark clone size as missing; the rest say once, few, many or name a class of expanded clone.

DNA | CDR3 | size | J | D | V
TGTGCCAGCAGCCAATCGGGGCTTACCCAAGAGACCCAGTACTTC | CASSQSGLTQETQYF | many | TRBJ2-5 | - | TRBV16
TGTGCCAGCAGCTTGATTCTACTTGAAGGAGAGCAGTACTTC | CASSLILLEGEQYF | - | TRBJ2-7 | - | TRBV5-5
TGTGCCGGCAGTATGGGGTCAGGTGGGTCCTACGAGCAGTACTTC | CAGSMGSGGSYEQYF | - | TRBJ2-7 | - | TRBV12-3/TRBV12-4
TGTGCCAGCTTCCCTCGGATAGGGACCCAAGAGACCCATTACTTC | CASFPRIGTQETHYF | - | TRBJ2-5 | - | TRBV6-1
TGTGCCAGCAACCCATCCAGGGTGTTGGTGAACACCGAAGCTTTCTTT | CASNPSRVLVNTEAFF | - | TRBJ1-1 | - | TRBV11-2
TGCGCCGGCAGCCGAGTCGGACAGGGAAATTCACCCCTCCACTTT | CAGSRVGQGNSPLHF | - | TRBJ1-6 | TRBD1 | TRBV4-3
TGTGCCATCACCAAACGATCGGGAGTAGCGGGAAGGTTCTCCCACGAGCAGTACTTC | CAITKRSGVAGRFSHEQYF | - | TRBJ2-7 | TRBD2 | TRBV10-3
TGTGCCAGCAGCCAGCAACGATTTAGTCAGGCGAACACCGGGGAGCTGTTTTTT | CASSQQRFSQANTGELFF | - | TRBJ2-2 | - | TRBV4-2
TGTGCCAGCAGTTTGCCTAGCGGATTGACAGATACGCAGTATTTT | CASSLPSGLTDTQYF | - | TRBJ2-3 | TRBD2 | TRBV28
TGTGCCAGCAGCCAAGATATGCAGGGTGGTGGCTACACCTTC | CASSQDMQGGGYTF | - | TRBJ1-2 | - | TRBV4-2
TGTGCCAGCAGCCCCGGTGGGGGTCCCTCAGATACGCAGTATTTT | CASSPGGGPSDTQYF | - | TRBJ2-3 | - | TRBV11-3
TGCGCCAGCAGCCATGAGGCCGGGACAGGGGGCTACGAGCAGTACTTC | CASSHEAGTGGYEQYF | - | TRBJ2-7 | TRBD1 | TRBV4-3
TGCAGTGCTAGACATCCACAGGCAGATACGCAGTATTTT | CSARHPQADTQYF | - | TRBJ2-3 | - | TRBV20-1
TGTGCCAGCAGTGGGACGGCCGATGAGGCCAACATCCTGACTTTC | CASSGTADEANILTF | - | TRBJ2-6 | - | TRBV6-1
TGCGCCAGCAGCTTCGAAGCGGGAGGGTCCAAAAGCACTCAGTACTTC | CASSFEAGGSKSTQYF | - | TRBJ2-4 | TRBD2 | TRBV5-1
TGTGCCACTCGACAGGGGGTGACTTCCTACGAGCAGTACTTC | CATRQGVTSYEQYF | many | TRBJ2-7 | TRBD1 | TRBV11-3
TGCAGCGTTGCCCCTTGGGGGGCCAACAACGAGCAGTACTTC | CSVAPWGANNEQYF | few | TRBJ2-7 | - | TRBV29-1
TGTGCCAGCAAAGAGGGGCCTTCCTACGAGCAGTACTTC | CASKEGPSYEQYF | medium-sized | TRBJ2-7 | - | TRBV6-6
TGTGCCAGCATCCAAACACCTGGCGGGGGGAAGGAGACCGAGTACTTC | CASIQTPGGGKETEYF | - | TRBJ2-5 | TRBD2 | TRBV11-2
TGTGGCAGCAGCCTAAATCGGGGGATAGCTGAAGCTTTCTTT | CGSSLNRGIAEAFF | few | TRBJ1-1 | - | TRBV11-1
TGTGCCAGCACTGGCGGGACCTTCACAGATACGCAGTATTTT | CASTGGTFTDTQYF | many | TRBJ2-3 | - | TRBV6-1
TGTGCCAGCAGCTTCAATTACGATGAGCAATTCTTC | CASSFNYDEQFF | - | TRBJ2-1 | - | TRBV11-2
TGTGCCAGCAGCCAGGGACAGCCTTCGAATAATGAAAAACTGTTTTTT | CASSQGQPSNNEKLFF | few | TRBJ1-4 | TRBD1 | TRBV4-2
TGTGCCAGCAGATTAGCGGGAGCCCCCACAGATACGCAGTATTTT | CASRLAGAPTDTQYF | many | TRBJ2-3 | TRBD2 | TRBV6-5
TGTGCCGGCAGCCAAACGGGGTTCTCCTACGAACAGTACTTC | CAGSQTGFSYEQYF | - | TRBJ2-7 | - | TRBV14
TGCAGCGTTGAAAGCAACAGTGAGCGGTTCTTC | CSVESNSERFF | - | TRBJ2-1 | - | TRBV29-1
TGTGCCAGCAGCCTAGCATTAGGAGGGGGGAACACCGGAGAGTTGTTTTTT | CASSLALGGGNTGELFF | - | TRBJ2-2 | - | TRBV11-2